Presented here are 8 T cell receptor beta chains from one specimen sequenced in a study of T cell responses to AZD1222 COVID-19 vaccine. Measured with immunoSEQ multiplex PCR; TCRdb has only the in-frame clones, and not every one. The data contain some 91,000 clones, about 92% of them singletons. Sequencing used peripheral blood, obtained on day 0 of AZD1222 vaccination. These TCRs come from an adult in good health.

This clone was observed a single time. The chain couples TRBV29-1 to TRBJ2-2, with D possibly matching TRBD1 (5 bases). The V gene lost 7 bases and the J gene lost 0 bases, with 9 bases spanning the gap. Germline-derived CDR1 and CDR2 are SQVTM and ANQGSEA. This CDR3 contains 13 residues. The CDR3 DNA sequence: TGCAGCGGAAGGGGCCCGAACACCGGGGAGCTGTTTTTT. Amino acid sequence: CSGRGPNTGELFF.

The chain recombines TRBV6-7 with TRBJ2-7, with 8 bases matching TRBD1. TRBV6-7 belongs to the ORF category, with a function that is uncertain. J was trimmed by 6 bases and V by 3 bases; bases with no gene match: 10. The CDR3 contains 15 residues. CDR3 loop: CASSYSRTGSCEQYF. For the CDR3, the DNA is TGTGCCAGCAGTTATTCACGGACAGGGAGTTGCGAGCAGTACTTC.

This chain connects TRBV29-1 to TRBJ2-1, with D maybe TRBD1 (6 bases). The CDR3 has 15 amino acids. Germline V gene sequence: CDR1 SQVTM, CDR2 ANQGSEA. V lost 6 bases to trimming and J lost 2 bases, with 17 bases between them. The CDR3 loop reads CSVASRDTTYNEQFF. As DNA, the CDR3 is TGCAGCGTCGCCTCCCGGGACACCACCTACAATGAGCAGTTCTTC.

V and J are TRBV12-5 and TRBJ2-3; no firm D call. The CDR3 runs 12 residues. The germline CDR1 and CDR2 sequences are LGHNT and FRNRAP. V lost 7 bases and J 4 bases, leaving 9 bases between the germline ends. This chain's CDR3 is CASAPPSDTQYF. In nucleotides, the CDR3 is TGTGCTAGTGCACCTCCATCAGATACGCAGTATTTT.

This clone occurred once. The chain joins TRBV2 to TRBJ2-5; D is undetermined. The CDR3 runs to 10 residues. The germline CDR1 and CDR2 sequences are SNHLY and FYNNEI. The V end was cut by 6 bases, the J end by 5 bases, with 4 bases between. The CDR3 sequence: CASREETQYF. The DNA for the CDR3 is TGTGCCAGCAGAGAGGAGACCCAGTACTTC.

V gene TRBV7-9 combines with J gene TRBJ1-1, with D maybe TRBD1 (5 bases). Per germline, CDR1 SEHNR and CDR2 FQNEAQ (reference sequence). V lost 5 bases and J 0 bases, leaving 13 bases between the germline ends. This CDR3 spans 15 amino acids. For the CDR3, the DNA is TGTGCCAGCAGCCCTAGACAGAGAATGAACACTGAAGCTTTCTTT. Protein sequence: CASSPRQRMNTEAFF.

The chain combines TRBV5-5 with TRBJ2-5, with TRBD2 identical over 10 bases. V shed 2 bases and J 6 bases; nucleotides not matched to a gene: 4. Germline V gene lookup returns CDR1 SGHKS and CDR2 YYEKEE (reference sequence). The CDR3 is 14 amino acids. The CDR3 spells CASSLSGGAQTQYF. In DNA form, the CDR3 reads TGTGCCAGCAGCTTAAGCGGGGGGGCGCAGACCCAGTACTTC.

This clone has a single count. The chain couples TRBV5-6 to TRBJ2-7; tentative D call: TRBD2 (6 bases). CDR1 and CDR2 (germline): SGHDT, YYEEEE. With 6 bases removed from V and 2 bases from J, the gap between germline ends came to 12 bases. The CDR3 totals 13 residues. CDR3: CASTAGNAYEQYF. DNA for the CDR3: TGTGCCAGCACCGCGGGGAACGCCTACGAGCAGTACTTC.